Listed here are 27 T cell receptor beta chains from one sample, sequenced in a study of vaccination effects on CD4 cells after COVID-19. Measured with immunoSEQ multiplex PCR; TCRdb has only the in-frame clones, and not every one. In the table there are 25,000 to 35,000 clones, approximately 79% of which are singletons. Antigen-specific CD4+ T cells were first expanded with viral peptide pools by the ViraFEST assay and only then sequenced. CD4+ T cells were isolated after around 9 days of culture. Participants received two doses of either the BNT162b2 or mRNA-1273 vaccine. These TCRs' antigens remain unknown. The sample in question was CD4+ T cells from PBMCs cultured with SARS-CoV-2 spike peptides, obtained after COVID-19 vaccination. Every receptor here comes from a human donor who received a COVID-19 vaccine. Some clones in this sample may be carry-over from other donors' samples.

The chain recombines TRBV6-1 with TRBJ2-2, with 7 nucleotides matching TRBD1. Germline V gene lookup returns CDR1 MNHNS and CDR2 SASEGT. The CDR3 has 17 residues. The V gene end was trimmed by 2 bases and the J gene end by 3 bases; junction bases not matched to a gene: 9. CDR3 nucleotide sequence: TGTGCCAGCAGTGAATTTCCGAGGGGGCGCGACACCGGGGAGCTGTTTTTT. Amino acids: CASSEFPRGRDTGELFF.

The CDR3 loop is CASSRTAFGGDSTDTQYF. The DNA of the CDR3 is TGTGCCAGCAGCCGGACCGCCTTTGGGGGAGATAGCACAGATACGCAGTATTTT. The chain combines TRBV4-2 with TRBJ2-3; D could derive from TRBD1 or TRBD2 (5 bases each). The CDR3 covers 18 residues. Germline V gene data show CDR1 as LGHNA and CDR2 as YNFKEQ. Trimming removed 4 bases at V and 0 bases at J, with 20 bases between.

The genes are TRBV4-2 and TRBJ1-1, with TRBD1 as a possible D gene (5 bases). Germline assignment: CDR1 LGHNA and CDR2 YNFKEQ. The CDR3 extends over 17 amino acids. Trimming cost V 0 bases and J 0 bases, with 14 bases left between them. The CDR3 sequence: CASSQDLYRGLNTEAFF. The CDR3 DNA reads as TGTGCCAGCAGCCAAGATCTTTATCGGGGCCTGAACACTGAAGCTTTCTTT.

The chain carries TRBV7-3 and TRBJ2-1; 8 bases match TRBD2. J gave up 4 bases and V 5 bases, and 7 bases lay outside the gene matches. Germline loops: CDR1 SGHTA, CDR2 FQGTGA. CDR3 length: 15 residues. CDR3 sequence reads: CASSLQRGSYNEQFF. CDR3 sequence (DNA): TGTGCCAGCAGCCTCCAGCGGGGGTCATACAATGAGCAGTTCTTC. The variable domain in full, completed from reference TRBV7-3 and TRBJ2-1, reads GAGVSQTPSNKVTEKGKYVELRCDPISGHTALYWYRQSLGQGPEFLIYFQGTGAADDSGLPNDRFFAVRPEGSVSTLKIQRTERGDSAVYLCASSLQRGSYNEQFFGPGTRLTVL.

The J gene is TRBJ2-3, the V gene TRBV19; D is tentatively TRBD1 or TRBD2 (5 bases each). Trimming cost V 4 bases and J 0 bases, with 11 bases left between them. This CDR3 is built from 15 residues. CDR1 is LNHDA, CDR2 SQIVND, per germline (reference sequence). The CDR3 loop reads CASSRGDGSTDTQYF. In nucleotides, the CDR3 is TGTGCCAGTAGTAGAGGGGACGGTAGCACAGATACGCAGTATTTT.

The rearrangement links TRBV30 to TRBJ1-2; TRBD1 matches 9 bases. The CDR3 loop spans 15 amino acids. Germline V gene sequence: CDR1 GTSNPN, CDR2 SVGIG (reference sequence). V shed 4 bases and J 6 bases; nucleotides not matched to a gene: 12. In nucleotides, the CDR3 is TGTGCCTGGACCAAACAGCCAGGACAGGGGCATGGCTACACCTTC. Translated, it gives CAWTKQPGQGHGYTF.

The chain links TRBV14 to TRBJ2-5; weak D call: TRBD1 (6 bases). Per germline, CDR1 SGHDN and CDR2 FVKESK. V was clipped by 0 bases and J by 5 bases, with 16 bases between them. The CDR3 consists of 16 residues. DNA for the CDR3: TGTGCCAGCAGCCAAGACTGGGGACACATTTTTGAGACCCAGTACTTC. Translated, it gives CASSQDWGHIFETQYF.

V gene TRBV11-2 combines with J gene TRBJ2-3, with 8 nucleotides matching TRBD2. The CDR3 spans 16 residues. Germline lookup yields CDR1 SGHAT and CDR2 FQNNGV. With V trimmed by 6 bases and J by 4 bases, 12 bases remained unmatched. CDR3 sequence: CASRGAGTRYADTQYF. DNA for the CDR3: TGTGCCAGCAGGGGGGCTGGGACTAGATACGCAGATACGCAGTATTTT.

The chain recombines TRBV6-1 with TRBJ1-6, with D unclear. Trimming removed 3 bases at V and 7 bases at J, with 4 bases between. The CDR3 totals 12 residues. Germline CDR1 is MNHNS and CDR2 is SASEGT. CDR3 protein: CASSDRNSPLHF. DNA for the CDR3: TGTGCCAGCAGTGACAGGAATTCACCCCTCCACTTT.

This sequence joins TRBV19 and TRBJ2-5; weak D call: TRBD1 (5 bases). V dropped 3 bases and J dropped 5 bases, with 10 bases sitting between them. Germline V gene sequence: CDR1 LNHDA, CDR2 SQIVND (reference sequence). CDR3 size: 13 residues. The CDR3 coding sequence is TGTGCCAGTAGTATCCCAGGGCGGGAGACCCAGTACTTC. Encoded protein: CASSIPGRETQYF.

The table lists this clone with a few counts. The CDR3 is CASSMRTQPQHF. The CDR3 nucleotides read TGTGCCAGTAGTATGCGAACCCAGCCCCAGCATTTT. This chain links TRBV19 with TRBJ1-5; D remains ambiguous. The V and J ends lost 3 bases and 7 bases respectively, with 7 bases between them. This CDR3 is 12 amino acids long. Germline values: CDR1 LNHDA, CDR2 SQIVND (reference sequence).

This clone occurred once. This chain uses TRBV2 with TRBJ1-4; tentatively, D is TRBD1 (6 bases). The CDR3 is made up of 15 amino acids. V dropped 4 bases and J dropped 1 base, with 10 bases sitting between them. Germline V CDR1 and CDR2: SNHLY, FYNNEI. CDR3 in DNA: TGTGCCAGCAGTGCAACAGGGTTAACTAATGAAAAACTGTTTTTT. Its protein is CASSATGLTNEKLFF.

The genes are TRBV15 and TRBJ2-7, with D maybe TRBD2 (7 bases). The germline V gene has CDR1 LNHNV and CDR2 YYDKDF (reference sequence). CDR3 length equals 13 residues. The CDR3 spells CATSRDTWGGLFV. The DNA of the CDR3 is TGTGCCACCAGCAGAGATACGTGGGGGGGCTTATTTGTC.

The chain recombines TRBV6-4 with TRBJ2-1; TRBD2 matches 10 bases. This CDR3 comprises 13 residues. With 4 bases clipped from V and 16 bases from J, the junction kept 10 bases outside the gene matches. Germline loops: CDR1 MRHNA, CDR2 SNTAGT. The CDR3: CASSVGQRGGLFF. The DNA of the CDR3 is TGTGCCAGCAGTGTAGGCCAGCGGGGGGGACTCTTCTTC.

The V and J genes are TRBV6-5 and TRBJ1-5; 10 positions agree with TRBD1. With 5 bases clipped from V and 5 bases from J, the junction kept 3 bases outside the gene matches. Germline CDR1 MNHEY, CDR2 SVGAGI. The CDR3 has 14 residues. The CDR3 sequence: CASSPTGGYQPQHF. CDR3 DNA: TGTGCCAGCAGTCCGACAGGGGGCTATCAGCCCCAGCATTTT.

The chain combines TRBV20-1 with TRBJ2-3; D ambiguous. Deletions cut 6 bases from V and 12 bases from J, with 16 bases between. CDR1 and CDR2 (germline): DFQATT, SNEGSKA (reference sequence). The CDR3 is made up of 11 amino acids. CDR3 in amino acids: CSANPGPSQYF. The CDR3 DNA sequence: TGCAGTGCAAATCCCGGACCCAGCCAGTATTTT.

The genes are TRBV7-2 and TRBJ2-3, with 7 bases that match TRBD1. This CDR3 has 15 residues. With V trimmed by 4 bases and J by 3 bases, 7 bases remained unmatched. Germline CDR1 is SGHTA and CDR2 is FQGNSA. This CDR3 is CASSSTGSWTDTQYF. CDR3 in DNA: TGTGCCAGCAGCTCGACAGGGTCATGGACAGATACGCAGTATTTT.

The CDR3 DNA reads as TGTGCCAGCAGCCCGCTACGGGGGCTAGCCAAAAACATTCAGTACTTC. Amino acid sequence: CASSPLRGLAKNIQYF. This rearrangement joins TRBV3-1 (or the pseudogene TRBV3-2) to TRBJ2-4; D is possibly TRBD1 or TRBD2 (6 bases each). V gave up 4 bases and J gave up 0 bases, with 13 bases separating them. The CDR3 extends over 16 amino acids. Per germline, CDR1 LGHDT and CDR2 YNNKEL (reference sequence).

The J gene is TRBJ2-7, the V gene TRBV12-3 or TRBV12-4; 9 nucleotides align to TRBD2. Trimming cost V 5 bases and J 4 bases; bases outside gene matches: 3. The CDR3 loop spans 13 amino acids. The CDR3 sequence: CASSKRGVYEQYV. CDR3 sequence (DNA): TGTGCCAGCAGTAAGCGGGGGGTATACGAGCAGTACGTC.

The gene calls are TRBV5-1 and TRBJ2-3, with a tentative D call TRBD1 (6 bases). V shed 3 bases and J shed 0 bases, with 17 bases lying between them. In germline, CDR1 is SGHRS, CDR2 YFSETQ. This CDR3 comprises 17 residues. CDR3 nucleotide sequence: TGCGCCAGCAGCTACCGAGGACCGGGACACAGCACAGATACGCAGTATTTT. This sequence encodes CASSYRGPGHSTDTQYF. Using reference TRBV5-1 and TRBJ2-3 for the parts outside the CDR3, the full variable domain is KAGVTQTPRYLIKTRGQQVTLSCSPISGHRSVSWYQQTPGQGLQFLFEYFSETQRNKGNFPGRFSGRQFSNSRSEMNVSTLELGDSALYLCASSYRGPGHSTDTQYFGPGTRLTVL.

The J gene is TRBJ2-3, the V gene TRBV28; D is ambiguous. The CDR3 covers 14 residues. Germline CDR1 is MDHEN and CDR2 is SYDVKM. The V end was cut by 7 bases, the J end by 6 bases, with 17 bases between. CDR3 sequence: CASTPLIRPDTQYF. CDR3 coding DNA: TGTGCCAGCACCCCCCTAATAAGACCGGATACGCAGTATTTT.

The CDR3 DNA sequence: TGTGCCAGCAGCTTTTCAGGTCAAGAGACCCAGTACTTC. Protein sequence: CASSFSGQETQYF. The chain couples TRBV7-8 to TRBJ2-5; the D is unclear. Germline loops: CDR1 SGHVS, CDR2 FQNEAQ. Between the trimmed V and J ends, which lost 3 bases and 2 bases, there was a span of 7 bases. This CDR3 comprises 13 residues. The variable domain in full, with the rest retrieved from reference TRBV7-8 and TRBJ2-5, is GAGVSQSPRYKVAKRGQDVALRCDPISGHVSLFWYQQALGQGPEFLTYFQNEAQLDKSGLPSDRFFAERPEGSVSTLKIQRTQQEDSAVYLCASSFSGQETQYFGPGTRLLVL.

The chain couples TRBV19 to TRBJ2-2; maybe TRBD1 (6 bases). The CDR3 spans 15 residues. Germline CDR1 reads LNHDA; CDR2 reads SQIVND (reference sequence). V lost 3 bases and J lost 0, with 8 bases in between. The CDR3 DNA reads as TGTGCCAGTAGTATTGGGACAACGAACACCGGGGAGCTGTTTTTT. Protein sequence: CASSIGTTNTGELFF.

This clone rates as medium-sized. The CDR3 loop is CASSLSKTGTHVPYGYTF. CDR3 DNA sequence: TGCGCCAGCAGCTTGTCTAAAACCGGGACTCACGTTCCCTATGGCTACACCTTC. This chain joins TRBV5-1 and TRBJ1-2; D perhaps matches TRBD1 (5 bases). The V end was cut by 1 base, the J end by 4 bases, with 23 bases between. From germline, CDR1 is SGHRS and CDR2 YFSETQ. There are 18 residues in the CDR3.

The V and J genes are TRBV19 and TRBJ2-5; a possible D gene is TRBD1 (5 bases). V was cut by 3 bases and J by 0 bases, with 17 bases left in between. The CDR3 loop spans 17 amino acids. Germline loops: CDR1 LNHDA, CDR2 SQIVND (reference sequence). The CDR3 sequence: CASSMWGSPNYQETQYF. The CDR3 coding sequence is TGTGCCAGTAGTATGTGGGGCAGCCCAAATTACCAAGAGACCCAGTACTTC.

The chain carries TRBV21-1 and TRBJ1-1; TRBD1, the table's D call, was not compared with the DNA. TRBV21-1 is a pseudogene locus. The CDR3 contains 13 residues. CDR3 loop: CASSKDRGGEAFF. The CDR3 DNA is TGTGCCAGCAGCAAAGACAGGGGCGGTGAAGCTTTCTTT.

This chain connects TRBV5-1 to TRBJ2-3; 14 positions agree with TRBD2. The V gene end was trimmed by 4 bases and the J gene end by 0 bases; junction bases not matched to a gene: 7. This CDR3 has 18 residues. CDR1 is SGHRS, CDR2 YFSETQ, per germline. CDR3 loop: CASSSGGLAGGSTDTQYF. The CDR3 DNA reads TGCGCCAGCAGCAGCGGAGGACTAGCGGGGGGTAGCACAGATACGCAGTATTTT.